This passage covers 25 T cell receptor beta chains from one sample sequenced in a study of blood T cell repertoires in COVID-19. The protocol was immunoSEQ multiplex PCR, while the TCRdb copy is restricted to in-frame clones and leaves out a portion. Among about 170,000 clones listed, around 83% were seen once. The sample was peripheral blood. The receptors shown here come from a woman at least 80 years old in a cohort sampled during active or convalescent COVID-19.

In the case of this clone: This sample includes further DNA sequences coding for the same CDR3. The chain has TRBV5-1 and TRBJ2-5; 7 bases fit TRBD2. This CDR3 is built from 14 residues. V gave up 4 bases and J gave up 2 bases; unmatched junction bases: 5. Germline loops: CDR1 SGHRS, CDR2 YFSETQ. The CDR3 nucleotides read TGCGCCAGCAGCGTGTGGGGGGGGCAAGAGACCCAGTACTTC. Translated: CASSVWGGQETQYF.

This chain links TRBV28 with TRBJ2-3; TRBD2 matches 10 bases. V shed 3 bases, J shed 5 bases, and the junction held 8 bases outside the gene matches. This CDR3 contains 16 residues. Germline V gives CDR1 MDHEN, CDR2 SYDVKM. The CDR3 DNA reads as TGTGCCAGCAGTTTCGAGCGGGGGGGCCATGGAGATACGCAGTATTTT. Encoded protein: CASSFERGGHGDTQYF.

This clone was seen a handful of times. The chain recombines TRBV27 with TRBJ1-1; TRBD1 matches at 9 bases. The length of the CDR3 is 18 residues. J gave up 4 bases and V 7 bases, and 19 bases lay outside the gene matches. Germline V lookup: CDR1 MNHEY, CDR2 SMNVEV (reference sequence). The CDR3 DNA follows: TGTGCCAGCAATGGAGGACAGGGGTTTGGTGTACGGACCACTGAAGCTTTCTTT. Protein product: CASNGGQGFGVRTTEAFF.

The chain has TRBV3-1 (or the pseudogene TRBV3-2) and TRBJ2-2, with TRBD2 as a possible D gene (6 bases). Per germline, CDR1 LGHDT and CDR2 YNNKEL (reference sequence). The length of the CDR3 is 17 residues. V gave up 4 bases and J gave up 2 bases, with 17 bases separating them. CDR3 coding DNA: TGTGCCAGCAGCCGTCAGCCCGGGACTTTTAACACCGGGGAGCTGTTTTTT. Protein product: CASSRQPGTFNTGELFF.

This rearrangement joins TRBV28 to TRBJ2-1, with 9 bases matching TRBD1. The CDR3 is made up of 14 amino acids. With 5 bases clipped from V and 8 bases from J, the junction kept 7 bases outside the gene matches. The germline V gene has CDR1 MDHEN and CDR2 SYDVKM. Here the CDR3 DNA reads TGTGCCAGCAGTGACGTAGGACAGGGGTATGAGCAGTTCTTC. It encodes CASSDVGQGYEQFF.

The chain joins TRBV7-6 to TRBJ2-3; TRBD1 is a possible D gene (6 bases). The CDR3 is 16 amino acids. The germline CDR1 and CDR2 sequences are SGHVS and FNYEAQ. V shed 2 bases and J shed 2 bases, with 14 bases lying between them. CDR3 DNA sequence: TGTGCCAGCAGCTTAAGGGGCAGGGGCGACACAGATACGCAGTATTTT. It encodes CASSLRGRGDTDTQYF. Full variable domain (rest looked up from reference TRBV7-6 and TRBJ2-3): GAGVSQSPRYKVTKRGQDVALRCDPISGHVSLYWYRQALGQGPEFLTYFNYEAQQDKSGLPNDRFSAERPEGSISTLTIQRTEQRDSAMYRCASSLRGRGDTDTQYFGPGTRLTVL.

The table lists this clone with a count of one. The J gene is TRBJ2-7, the V gene TRBV18, with 7 bases fitting TRBD1. The CDR3 loop spans 16 amino acids. Germline CDR1 reads KGHSH; CDR2 reads LQKENI. V gave up 2 bases and J gave up 5 bases; unmatched junction bases: 12. The CDR3 here is CASSPSFSQGVHEQYF. Here the CDR3 DNA reads TGTGCCAGCTCACCAAGCTTTTCGCAGGGGGTCCACGAGCAGTACTTC.

The gene calls are TRBV10-2 and TRBJ1-2, with 8 bases fitting TRBD1. The V segment lost 8 bases and the J segment 4 bases; nucleotides outside the gene matches: 6. The CDR3 loop spans 13 amino acids. Germline values: CDR1 WSHSY, CDR2 SAAADI. The CDR3 here is CASGTGTGYGYTF. The CDR3, as DNA: TGCGCCAGCGGGACCGGGACAGGCTATGGCTACACCTTC.

V is TRBV18 and J is TRBJ2-7, with 12 bases identical to TRBD2. Germline V gives CDR1 KGHSH, CDR2 LQKENI. CDR3 size: 14 residues. The ends lost 6 bases at V and 7 bases at J; junction bases unmatched: 7. The CDR3 protein is CASSPGLAGREQYV. CDR3 coding DNA: TGTGCCAGCTCGCCCGGACTAGCGGGAAGAGAGCAGTACGTC.

This chain links TRBV24-1 with TRBJ1-2; 12 nucleotides align to TRBD1. The CDR3 length is 16 residues. The V gene end was trimmed by 1 base and the J gene end by 8 bases; junction bases not matched to a gene: 7. Germline V CDR1 and CDR2: KGHDR, SFDVKD. CDR3 sequence: CATSDLGTGGIKGYTF. CDR3 DNA sequence: TGTGCCACCAGTGATTTAGGGACAGGGGGCATTAAAGGCTACACCTTC.

This clone was counted once. The chain couples TRBV29-1 to TRBJ1-2; weak D call: TRBD1 (6 bases). Trimming pared 6 bases from V and 8 bases from J, leaving 25 bases between. The CDR3 has 15 residues. The germline V gene has CDR1 SQVTM and CDR2 ANQGSEA. CDR3 nucleotide sequence: TGCAGCGTGGACCTCCGGGACACCAGGATTTTCGGCTACACCTTC. Protein product: CSVDLRDTRIFGYTF.

The chain combines TRBV19 with TRBJ2-5; TRBD2 might be the D (7 bases). The V and J ends lost 9 bases and 3 bases respectively, with 14 bases between them. Germline CDR1 and CDR2: LNHDA and SQIVND (reference sequence). The CDR3 length is 13 residues. The CDR3 loop reads CASGGRTKETQYF. Written as DNA, the CDR3 is TGTGCCAGCGGGGGGCGAACAAAAGAGACCCAGTACTTC.

This clone occurred a few times. The chain has TRBV28 and TRBJ1-6; no clear D gene. Trimming took 6 bases from V and 9 from J, leaving 15 bases between them. The CDR3 covers 14 residues. Germline assignment: CDR1 MDHEN and CDR2 SYDVKM. This CDR3 is CASSGPGVGSPLHF. CDR3 coding DNA: TGTGCCAGCAGCGGCCCCGGGGTGGGTTCACCCCTCCACTTT.

The J gene is TRBJ1-1, the V gene TRBV18, with D maybe TRBD1 (5 bases). V shed 1 base and J shed 1 base, with 10 bases lying between them. Germline values: CDR1 KGHSH, CDR2 LQKENI. This CDR3 contains 15 residues. The CDR3 here is CASSPQRQQNTEAFF. Written as DNA, the CDR3 is TGTGCCAGCTCACCACAGAGACAGCAGAACACTGAAGCTTTCTTT.

The rearrangement uses TRBV16 and TRBJ2-3, with 10 positions matching TRBD2. V lost 2 bases to trimming and J lost 2 bases; unmatched junction nucleotides: 4. The CDR3 consists of 16 residues. The germline CDR1 and CDR2 sequences are KGHSY and FQNENV. The CDR3 sequence is CASSQGLAELTDTQYF. The CDR3 DNA follows: TGTGCCAGCAGCCAAGGACTAGCGGAACTCACAGATACGCAGTATTTT.

The chain employs TRBV5-4 and TRBJ1-3; a possible D gene is TRBD1 (6 bases). The germline CDR1 and CDR2 sequences are SGHNT and YYREEE (reference sequence). This CDR3 region has 15 residues. V lost 6 bases and J 2 bases, leaving 15 bases between the germline ends. The CDR3 nucleotides are TGTGCCAGCACCATAAACTCAGGGGCTGGAAACACCATATATTTT. As protein: CASTINSGAGNTIYF.

The J gene is TRBJ1-1, the V gene TRBV27, with 11 nucleotides matching TRBD1. CDR1 is MNHEY, CDR2 SMNVEV, per germline (reference sequence). Germline trimming cut 5 bases from V and 5 bases from J; bases unmatched to any gene: 10. CDR3 length equals 16 residues. CDR3: CASSLGQGAGWTEAFF. In DNA, the CDR3 is TGTGCCAGCAGTCTAGGACAGGGGGCGGGTTGGACTGAAGCTTTCTTT.

The V and J genes are TRBV6-6 and TRBJ2-5; 14 nucleotides match TRBD2. Looked up from germline, CDR1 is MNHNY and CDR2 is SVGAGI (reference sequence). The CDR3 totals 17 residues. With 6 bases clipped from V and 4 bases from J, the junction kept 10 bases outside the gene matches. The CDR3 region has the DNA TGTGCCAGCAGCCGACTAGCGGGAGGGGGAAGGGGAGAGACCCAGTACTTC. This encodes CASSRLAGGGRGETQYF.

The chain has TRBV6-5 and TRBJ1-1, with a tentative D call TRBD1 (5 bases). The V end lost 7 bases, the J end lost 4 bases, and 19 bases lay between the germline ends. CDR3 size: 15 residues. From germline, CDR1 is MNHEY and CDR2 SVGAGI. The CDR3 nucleotides are TGTGCCAGCATGGCCCAGGGAGGGTTAGGCACTGAAGCTTTCTTT. Protein product: CASMAQGGLGTEAFF.

This clone appeared a single time. The chain employs TRBV27 and TRBJ2-1, with D unresolved. This CDR3 is built from 15 residues. V lost 1 base to trimming and J lost 6 bases, with 13 bases between them. Germline values: CDR1 MNHEY, CDR2 SMNVEV (reference sequence). In DNA, the CDR3 is TGTGCCAGCAGTTTATATACGAGTGGGCGCAATGAGCAGTTCTTC. Amino acid sequence: CASSLYTSGRNEQFF.

This chain joins TRBV11-3 and TRBJ1-1, with unresolved D. V lost 1 base to trimming and J lost 11 bases, with 8 bases between them. Germline loops: CDR1 SGHNT, CDR2 YENEEA. The length of the CDR3 is 11 residues. The CDR3, as DNA: TGTGCCAGCAGCTTAGGCACTCTGGCTTTCTTT. This translates into CASSLGTLAFF.

The V gene is TRBV10-3, the J gene TRBJ2-3, with a weak D call TRBD1 (5 bases). Trimming removed 3 bases from V and 2 bases from J, with 15 bases in between. Germline lookup yields CDR1 ENHRY and CDR2 SYGVKD. The CDR3 is made up of 16 amino acids. CDR3 bases: TGTGCCATCAGTGACCCTGGACACCCCGACACAGATACGCAGTATTTT. Its protein product is CAISDPGHPDTDTQYF.

The rearrangement links TRBV7-9 to TRBJ1-4, with no clear D. V dropped 1 base and J dropped 10 bases, with 10 bases sitting between them. The CDR3 loop spans 13 amino acids. CDR1 is SEHNR, CDR2 FQNEAQ, per germline (reference sequence). Here the CDR3 reads CASSLGGDGKLFF. DNA for the CDR3: TGTGCCAGCAGCTTAGGCGGGGATGGAAAACTGTTTTTT. The whole variable domain, remainder taken from reference TRBV7-9 and TRBJ1-4, is DTGVSQNPRHKITKRGQNVTFRCDPISEHNRLYWYRQTLGQGPEFLTYFQNEAQLEKSRLLSDRFSAERPKGSFSTLEIQRTEQGDSAMYLCASSLGGDGKLFFGSGTQLSVL.

In DNA form, the CDR3 reads TGTGCCAGTAGTATTATCGGGCAGGGGAATCAGCCCCAGCATTTT. Translating it yields CASSIIGQGNQPQHF. This chain connects TRBV19 to TRBJ1-5, with D possibly TRBD1 on 6 matching bases. CDR3 length: 15 residues. Germline V gene lookup returns CDR1 LNHDA and CDR2 SQIVND (reference sequence). Trimming stripped 3 bases from V and 4 bases from J, with 13 bases between.

V and J are TRBV7-2 and TRBJ1-2, with D unresolved. V was pared by 3 bases and J by 3 bases, with 11 bases between. Germline-derived CDR1 and CDR2 are SGHTA and FQGNSA. CDR3 length: 14 residues. The CDR3 here is CASSFSVYHYGYTF. The DNA for the CDR3 is TGTGCCAGCAGCTTTTCGGTTTACCACTATGGCTACACCTTC.